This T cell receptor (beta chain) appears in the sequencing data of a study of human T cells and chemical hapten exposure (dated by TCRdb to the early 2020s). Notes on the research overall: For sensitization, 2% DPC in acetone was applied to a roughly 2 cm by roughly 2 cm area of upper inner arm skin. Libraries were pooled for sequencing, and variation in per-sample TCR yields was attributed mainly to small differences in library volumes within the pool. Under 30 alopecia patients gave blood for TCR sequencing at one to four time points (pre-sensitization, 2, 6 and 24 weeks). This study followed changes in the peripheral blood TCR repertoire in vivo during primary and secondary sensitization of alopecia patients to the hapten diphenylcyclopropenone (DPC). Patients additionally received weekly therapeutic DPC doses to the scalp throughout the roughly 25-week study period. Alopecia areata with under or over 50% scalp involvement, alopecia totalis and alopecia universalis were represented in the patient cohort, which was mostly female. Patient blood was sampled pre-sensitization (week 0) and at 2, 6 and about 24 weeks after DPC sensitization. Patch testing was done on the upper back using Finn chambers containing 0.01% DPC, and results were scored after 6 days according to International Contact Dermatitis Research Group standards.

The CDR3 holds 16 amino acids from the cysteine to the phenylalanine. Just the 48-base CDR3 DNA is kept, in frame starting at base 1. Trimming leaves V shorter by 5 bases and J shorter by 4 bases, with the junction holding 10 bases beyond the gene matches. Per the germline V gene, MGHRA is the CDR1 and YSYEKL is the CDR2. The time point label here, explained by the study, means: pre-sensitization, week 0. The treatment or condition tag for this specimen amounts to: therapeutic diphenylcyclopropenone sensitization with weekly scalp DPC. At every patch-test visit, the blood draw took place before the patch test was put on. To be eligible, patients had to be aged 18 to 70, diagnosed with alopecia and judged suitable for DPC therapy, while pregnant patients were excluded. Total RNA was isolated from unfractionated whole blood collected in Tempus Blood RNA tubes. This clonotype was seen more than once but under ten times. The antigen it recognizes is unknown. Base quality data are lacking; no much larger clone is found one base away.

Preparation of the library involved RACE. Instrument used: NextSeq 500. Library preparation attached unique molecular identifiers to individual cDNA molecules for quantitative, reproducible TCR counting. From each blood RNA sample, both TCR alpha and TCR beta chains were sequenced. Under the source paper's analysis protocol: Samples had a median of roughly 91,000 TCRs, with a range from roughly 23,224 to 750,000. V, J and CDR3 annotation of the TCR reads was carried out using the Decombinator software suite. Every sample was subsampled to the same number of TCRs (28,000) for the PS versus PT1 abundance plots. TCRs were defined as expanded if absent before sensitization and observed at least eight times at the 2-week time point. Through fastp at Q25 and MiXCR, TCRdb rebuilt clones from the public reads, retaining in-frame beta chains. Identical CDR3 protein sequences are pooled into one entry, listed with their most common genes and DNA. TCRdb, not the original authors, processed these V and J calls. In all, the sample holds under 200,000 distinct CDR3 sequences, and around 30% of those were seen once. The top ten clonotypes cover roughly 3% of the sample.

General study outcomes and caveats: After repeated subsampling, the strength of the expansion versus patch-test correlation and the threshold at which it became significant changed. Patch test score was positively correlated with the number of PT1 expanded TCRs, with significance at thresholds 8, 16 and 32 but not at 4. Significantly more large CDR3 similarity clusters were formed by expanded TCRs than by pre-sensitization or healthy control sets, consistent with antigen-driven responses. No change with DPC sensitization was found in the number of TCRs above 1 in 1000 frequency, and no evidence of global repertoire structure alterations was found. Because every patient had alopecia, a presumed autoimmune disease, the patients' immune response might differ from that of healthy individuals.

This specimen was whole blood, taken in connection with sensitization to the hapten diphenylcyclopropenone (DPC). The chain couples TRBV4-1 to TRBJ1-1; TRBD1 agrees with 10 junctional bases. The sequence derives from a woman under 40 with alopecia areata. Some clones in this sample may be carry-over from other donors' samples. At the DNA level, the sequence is TGCGCCAGCAGCAACCGGGACAGGGGTTCAGGCACTGAAGCTTTCTTT. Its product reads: CASSNRDRGSGTEAFF.